Described below is a single T cell receptor beta chain sequence and its context. This sample was included in a study of OX40 agonist ivuxolimab in advanced cancers. The repertoire was sequenced with immunoSEQ multiplex PCR; TCRdb's copy has only in-frame clones and lacks some. The sample records about 70,000 clones, approximately 90% being singletons. Germline V CDR1 and CDR2: MNHEY, SMNVEV (reference sequence). The CDR3 has 13 residues. Trimming took 5 bases from V and 6 from J, leaving 11 bases between them. The sequencing used CD4+ or CD8+ T cells sorted from blood, collected in a trial of the OX40 agonist ivuxolimab. The rearrangement joins TRBV27 to TRBJ1-5, with a weak D call TRBD1 (6 bases). The origin of this receptor is an adult with an advanced solid tumor such as melanoma, head and neck, liver or kidney cancer. The CDR3 coding sequence is TGTGCCAGCAGTCACCCAGGGGTTCAGCCCCAGCATTTT. This translates into CASSHPGVQPQHF.